The rows below give T cell receptor beta chains drawn from one sample of a study of blood T cell repertoires in COVID-19. Here immunoSEQ multiplex PCR was the method, and the copy in TCRdb shows in-frame clones only, minus some. Of hundreds of thousands of clones listed, approximately 89% were seen once; the top ten hold around 13%. Sequenced material: peripheral blood. Receptor source: an older woman with acute or convalescent COVID-19. CDR3s include the opening cysteine and the closing phenylalanine or tryptophan. A D gene is named only where the DNA matches it firmly. Not all rows give a size; the values are once, few, many and, for expanded clones, a class.

V gene,clone size,J gene,D gene,CDR3 DNA,CDR3 protein
TRBV19,NA,TRBJ2-7,NA,TGTGCCAGTAGTCTTGGCGGCCTTAGCTCCTACGAGCAGTACTTC,CASSLGGLSSYEQYF
TRBV28,NA,TRBJ2-1,TRBD2,TGTGCCAGCAGTTTATTCGGGGGGATCAATGAGCAGTTCTTC,CASSLFGGINEQFF
TRBV7-2,NA,TRBJ2-3,TRBD2,TGTGCCAGCAGCTTAGGGGCGGGGGGGCTGGCCACAGATACGCAGTATTTT,CASSLGAGGLATDTQYF
TRBV5-4,NA,TRBJ1-1,TRBD1,TGTGCCAGCAGCTTGGAGGGGACAGCAGGTGAAGCTTTCTTT,CASSLEGTAGEAFF
TRBV6-2/TRBV6-3,NA,TRBJ1-2,TRBD1,TGTGCCAGCAGTGGGACAGGACATGGCTACACCTTC,CASSGTGHGYTF
TRBV28,NA,TRBJ1-4,NA,TGTGCCAGTTACTCCGGAGGGGATAATGAAAAACTGTTTTTT,CASYSGGDNEKLFF
TRBV5-1,NA,TRBJ2-7,TRBD1,TGCGCCAGCAGCCCCGACAGGGGGCAAGAGCAGTACTTC,CASSPDRGQEQYF
TRBV28,NA,TRBJ2-5,NA,TGTGCCAGCAGTTTAGGGCAGGGAGCGGGGACCCAGTACTTC,CASSLGQGAGTQYF
TRBV19,NA,TRBJ2-7,TRBD1,TGTGCCAGCGGACAGGGGGCGCCCCACGAGCAGTACTTC,CASGQGAPHEQYF
TRBV29-1,NA,TRBJ1-2,TRBD1,TGCAGCGCCCAACAACAGGGGGCTGGCTACACCTTC,CSAQQQGAGYTF
TRBV3-1/TRBV3-2,NA,TRBJ2-1,NA,TGTGCCAGCCAGGTCTACAATGAGCAGTTCTTC,CASQVYNEQFF
TRBV19,NA,TRBJ2-4,NA,TGTGCCAGTAGCCTGGCCAGGGCCAACCTAGCCAAAAACATTCAGTACTTC,CASSLARANLAKNIQYF
TRBV6-2/TRBV6-3,NA,TRBJ2-2,TRBD1,TGTGCCAGCAGTTACTCCAGGGGGCTCACCGGGGAGCTGTTTTTT,CASSYSRGLTGELFF
TRBV27,NA,TRBJ1-2,TRBD1,TGTGCCAGCTCCCTATGGCCAGGGGGAGCACCAGATGGCTACACCTTC,CASSLWPGGAPDGYTF
TRBV4-3,NA,TRBJ2-7,TRBD2,TGCGCCAGCAGCCAAGATAATGTAGCGGGGGCCTCCTACGAGCAGTACTTC,CASSQDNVAGASYEQYF
TRBV29-1,NA,TRBJ1-3,TRBD1,TGCAGCGCAGCGACAGGGGGAATTGGAAACACCATATATTTT,CSAATGGIGNTIYF
TRBV7-6,NA,TRBJ2-1,TRBD1,TGTGCCAGCAGCTGGGGACAGCACAATGAGCAGTTCTTC,CASSWGQHNEQFF
TRBV7-2,NA,TRBJ2-1,TRBD2,TGTGCCAGCAGCTTAGGAGCGGGGGGGTCCTACAATGAGCAGTTCTTC,CASSLGAGGSYNEQFF
TRBV25-1,few,TRBJ2-3,TRBD1,TGTGCCAGCAGTGGCGGACAGGGAACCACAGATACGCAGTATTTT,CASSGGQGTTDTQYF
TRBV6-5,NA,TRBJ1-5,NA,TGTGCCAGCAGGAAACTCGAGGGCAATCAGCCCCAGCATTTT,CASRKLEGNQPQHF
TRBV4-3,NA,TRBJ2-7,TRBD1,TGCGCCAGCAGCCACTCGGCCCGGGACAGGGGGTCTGGCGAGCAGTACTTC,CASSHSARDRGSGEQYF
TRBV15,once,TRBJ1-4,TRBD1,TGTGCCACCAGCAGAGAGACAGGGGCTGAAAAACTGTTTTTT,CATSRETGAEKLFF
TRBV27,few,TRBJ2-5,TRBD1,TGTGCCAGCAGGAGGGACAGGGGGTACAAAGAGACCCAGTACTTC,CASRRDRGYKETQYF
TRBV15,NA,TRBJ2-2,NA,TGTGCCACCAGCAGAGATATCACAGGAACCACCGGGGAGCTGTTTTTT,CATSRDITGTTGELFF
TRBV5-5,NA,TRBJ1-2,TRBD1,TGTGCCAGCAGCCAAATTCCCGGGACAGGTAACCGTGGCTACACCTTC,CASSQIPGTGNRGYTF
TRBV27,NA,TRBJ2-2,TRBD2,TGTGCCAGCAGTCGCCCTCGGACTAGCGGGAGGGTTGCCGGGGAGCTGTTTTTT,CASSRPRTSGRVAGELFF
TRBV19,few,TRBJ1-6,TRBD1,TGTGCCAGTAGTCCTCCTACCGGGACAGGTACCTTCTATAATTCACCCCTCCACTTT,CASSPPTGTGTFYNSPLHF
TRBV6-4,NA,TRBJ1-6,NA,TGTGCCAGCAGTCCAGAAGATCATAATTCACCCCTCCACTTT,CASSPEDHNSPLHF